This T cell receptor (beta chain) was identified in a study of molecular identifiers for immune sequencing clone quantification. This clonotype showed up many times. Its antigen is undetermined. The sorting of naive CD8 T cells used the CD8+CD4-CCR7+CD45RA+ phenotype. Each CDR3 protein gets one entry after TCRdb re-called the PCR reads with MiXCR. The sample comprises 65,000 or so distinct CDR3 sequences, approximately 17% of which are singletons, and 1.5% to 1.7% rests with the top ten. Findings of the study overall: Detectable among about a million naive cells, according to reports, was Jurkat TCR RNA spiked in from one cell.

V shed 3 bases and J shed 3 bases, with 11 bases lying between them. The V gene's germline CDR1 is SQVTM and CDR2 ANQGSEA. This CDR3 comprises 13 residues. V is TRBV29-1 and J is TRBJ1-2; maybe TRBD1 (5 bases). The sequencing sample was made of naive CD8+ T cells from blood, with Jurkat cell RNA spiked in. The sample's subset: FACS-sorted CD8+CD4-CCR7+CD45RA+ naive T cells. The clonotype originates from a human donor in good health. Some libraries in this study had Jurkat cell RNA spiked in. The CDR3 reads CSVEGREDYGYTF. Written as DNA, the CDR3 is TGCAGCGTTGAGGGACGTGAGGACTATGGCTACACCTTC. The whole variable domain, remainder taken from reference TRBV29-1 and TRBJ1-2, is SAVISQKPSRDICQRGTSLTIQCQVDSQVTMMFWYRQQPGQSLTLIATANQGSEATYESGFVIDKFPISRPNLTFSTLTVSNMSPEDSSIYLCSVEGREDYGYTFGSGTRLTVV.